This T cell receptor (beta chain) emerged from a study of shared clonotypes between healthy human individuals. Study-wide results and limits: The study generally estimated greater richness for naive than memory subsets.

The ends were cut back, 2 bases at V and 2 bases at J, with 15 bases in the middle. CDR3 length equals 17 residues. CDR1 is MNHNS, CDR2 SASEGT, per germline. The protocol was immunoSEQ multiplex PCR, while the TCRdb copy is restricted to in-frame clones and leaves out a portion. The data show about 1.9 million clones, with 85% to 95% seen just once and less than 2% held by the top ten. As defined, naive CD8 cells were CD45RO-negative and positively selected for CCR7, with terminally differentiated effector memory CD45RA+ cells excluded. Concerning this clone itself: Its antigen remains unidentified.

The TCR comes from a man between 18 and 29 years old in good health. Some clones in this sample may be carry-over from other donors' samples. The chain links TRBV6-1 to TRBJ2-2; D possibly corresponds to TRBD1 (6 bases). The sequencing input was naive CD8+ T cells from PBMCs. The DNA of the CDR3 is TGTGCCAGCAGTGAACGTTCCGGGACAATAAACACCGGGGAGCTGTTTTTT. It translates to CASSERSGTINTGELFF.